This TCR beta chain was obtained from a study of cytomegalovirus exposure and HLA in healthy donors. Germline CDR1 SNHLY, CDR2 FYNNEI. The CDR3 covers 16 residues. V trimming: 3 bases; J trimming: 10 bases; junction bases outside the gene matches: 17. The protocol was immunoSEQ multiplex PCR, while the TCRdb copy is restricted to in-frame clones and leaves out a portion. This sample has hundreds of thousands of clones; around nine tenths occur once, and the top ten carry less than 3%. The donors were part of the validation cohort, which consisted of more than 90 subjects and was separate from the first cohort of 666 subjects.

The specimen was PBMCs. V usage is TRBV2 and J usage is TRBJ2-5, with 7 bases lining up with TRBD2. The origin of this receptor is a man aged 18 to 30 in good health and CMV-seronegative. CDR3 loop: CASSDIIRAGSRIQYF. For the CDR3, the DNA is TGTGCCAGCAGTGATATCATCCGAGCGGGGTCAAGAATCCAGTACTTC.